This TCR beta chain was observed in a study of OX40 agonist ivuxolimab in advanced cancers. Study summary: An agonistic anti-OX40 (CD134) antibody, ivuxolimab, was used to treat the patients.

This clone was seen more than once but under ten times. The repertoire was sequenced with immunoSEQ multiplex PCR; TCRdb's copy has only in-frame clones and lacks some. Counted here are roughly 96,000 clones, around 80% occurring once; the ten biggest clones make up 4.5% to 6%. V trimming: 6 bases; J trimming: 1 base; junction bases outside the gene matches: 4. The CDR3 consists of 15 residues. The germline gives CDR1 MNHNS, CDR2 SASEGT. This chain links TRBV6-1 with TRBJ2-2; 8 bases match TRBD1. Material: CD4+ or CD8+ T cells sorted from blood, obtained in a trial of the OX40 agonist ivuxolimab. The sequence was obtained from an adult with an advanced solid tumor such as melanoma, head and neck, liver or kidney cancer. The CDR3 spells CASRADRGNTGELFF. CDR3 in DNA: TGTGCCAGCAGAGCCGACAGGGGGAACACCGGGGAGCTGTTTTTT.